The present T cell receptor (beta chain) was sequenced within a study of blood T cell repertoires in COVID-19. Germline loops: CDR1 SGHDN, CDR2 FVKESK. This CDR3 region has 13 residues. The germline V and J ends were trimmed by 4 bases and 2 bases, with 8 bases remaining between them. The table came from immunoSEQ multiplex PCR; TCRdb's copy has only in-frame clones and leaves some out. The sample shows about 98,000 clones, approximately 89% of them seen only once. Sequenced sample: peripheral blood. This TCR was recovered from a man aged 50-60 years with acute or convalescent COVID-19. This chain links TRBV14 with TRBJ1-1, with D hard to call. CDR3 region: CASSPGINTEAFF. DNA of the CDR3: TGTGCCAGCAGCCCTGGCATCAACACTGAAGCTTTCTTT. The full variable domain, rest sourced from reference TRBV14 and TRBJ1-1, is EAGVTQFPSHSVIEKGQTVTLRCDPISGHDNLYWYRRVMGKEIKFLLHFVKESKQDESGMPNNRFLAERTGGTYSTLKVQPAELEDSGVYFCASSPGINTEAFFGQGTRLTVV.